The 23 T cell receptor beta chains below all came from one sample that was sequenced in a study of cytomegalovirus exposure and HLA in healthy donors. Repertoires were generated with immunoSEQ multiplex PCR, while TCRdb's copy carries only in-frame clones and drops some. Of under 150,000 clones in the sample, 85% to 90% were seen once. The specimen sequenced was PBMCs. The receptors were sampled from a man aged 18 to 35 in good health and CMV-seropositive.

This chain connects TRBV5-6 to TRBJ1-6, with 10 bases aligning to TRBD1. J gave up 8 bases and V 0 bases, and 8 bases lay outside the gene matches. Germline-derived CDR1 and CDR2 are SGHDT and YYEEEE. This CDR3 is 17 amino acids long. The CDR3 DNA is TGTGCCAGCAGCTTGGGGACAGGGGGTAGTTCTTATTCACCCCTCCACTTT. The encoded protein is CASSLGTGGSSYSPLHF.

The CDR3 protein is CASSFEIQETQYF. As DNA, the CDR3 is TGTGCCAGCAGCTTTGAGATCCAAGAGACCCAGTACTTC. This sequence joins TRBV7-8 and TRBJ2-5, with D unclear. Germline CDR1 and CDR2: SGHVS and FQNEAQ. V lost 3 bases, J lost 1 base, and 6 bases lay in between. This CDR3 spans 13 amino acids.

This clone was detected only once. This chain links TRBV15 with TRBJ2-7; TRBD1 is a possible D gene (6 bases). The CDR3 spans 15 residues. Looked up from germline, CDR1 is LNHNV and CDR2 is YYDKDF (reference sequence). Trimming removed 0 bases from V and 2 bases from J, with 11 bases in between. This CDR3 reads CATSRDRDIAYEQYF. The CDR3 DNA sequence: TGTGCCACCAGCAGAGATAGGGACATCGCCTACGAGCAGTACTTC. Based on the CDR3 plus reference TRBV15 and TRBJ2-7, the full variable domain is DAMVIQNPRYQVTQFGKPVTLSCSQTLNHNVMYWYQQKSSQAPKLLFHYYDKDFNNEADTPDNFQSRRPNTSFCFLDIRSPGLGDTAMYLCATSRDRDIAYEQYFGPGTRLTVT.

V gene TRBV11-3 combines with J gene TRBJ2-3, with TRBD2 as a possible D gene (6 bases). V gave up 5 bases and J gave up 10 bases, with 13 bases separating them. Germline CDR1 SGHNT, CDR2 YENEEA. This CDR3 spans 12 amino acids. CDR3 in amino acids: CASSAGGGAQYF. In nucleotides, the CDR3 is TGTGCCAGCAGCGCCGGGGGAGGCGCGCAGTATTTT.

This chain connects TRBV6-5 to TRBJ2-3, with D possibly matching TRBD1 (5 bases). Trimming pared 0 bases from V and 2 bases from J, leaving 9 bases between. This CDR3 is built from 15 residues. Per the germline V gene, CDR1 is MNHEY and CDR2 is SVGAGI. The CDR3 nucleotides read TGTGCCAGCAGTTACTCTAGCAGGGACACAGATACGCAGTATTTT. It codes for CASSYSSRDTDTQYF.

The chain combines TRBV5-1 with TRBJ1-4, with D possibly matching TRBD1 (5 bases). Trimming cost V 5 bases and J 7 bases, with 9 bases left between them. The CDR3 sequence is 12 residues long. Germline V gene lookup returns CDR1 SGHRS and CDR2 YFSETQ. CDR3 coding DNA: TGCGCCAGCAGGGGGGGACTTGAAAAACTGTTTTTT. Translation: CASRGGLEKLFF.

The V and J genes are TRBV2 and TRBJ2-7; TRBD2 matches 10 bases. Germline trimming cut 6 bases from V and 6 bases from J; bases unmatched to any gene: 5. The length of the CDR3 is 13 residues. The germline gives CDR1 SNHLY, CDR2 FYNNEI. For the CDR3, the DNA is TGTGCCAGCAGCGCTCTAGCGGGGGTCGAGCAGTACTTC. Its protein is CASSALAGVEQYF.

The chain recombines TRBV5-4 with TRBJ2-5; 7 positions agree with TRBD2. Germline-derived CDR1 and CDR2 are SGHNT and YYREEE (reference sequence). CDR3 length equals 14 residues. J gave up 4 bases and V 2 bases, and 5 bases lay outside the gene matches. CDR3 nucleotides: TGTGCCAGCAGCTTCTGGGGGGGGTCAGAGACCCAGTACTTC. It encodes CASSFWGGSETQYF.

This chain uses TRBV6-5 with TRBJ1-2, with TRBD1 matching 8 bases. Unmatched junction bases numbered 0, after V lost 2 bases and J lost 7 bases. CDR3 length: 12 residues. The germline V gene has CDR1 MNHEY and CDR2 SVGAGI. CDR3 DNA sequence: TGTGCCAGCAGTTACGACAGGGGTGGCTACACCTTC. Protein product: CASSYDRGGYTF.

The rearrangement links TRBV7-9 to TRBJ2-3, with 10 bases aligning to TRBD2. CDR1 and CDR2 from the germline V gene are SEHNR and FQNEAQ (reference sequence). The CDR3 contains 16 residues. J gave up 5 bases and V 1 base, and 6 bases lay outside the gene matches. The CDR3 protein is CASSLGQREGVDTQYF. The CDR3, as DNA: TGTGCCAGCAGCTTAGGACAGCGGGAGGGGGTAGATACGCAGTATTTT.

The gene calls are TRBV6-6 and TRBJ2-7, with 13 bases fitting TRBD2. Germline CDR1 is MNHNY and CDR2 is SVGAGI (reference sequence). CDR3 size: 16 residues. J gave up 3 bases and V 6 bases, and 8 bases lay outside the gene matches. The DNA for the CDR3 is TGTGCCAGCAGCCCCAGACTAGCGGGGGGTCGCTACGAGCAGTACTTC. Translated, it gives CASSPRLAGGRYEQYF.

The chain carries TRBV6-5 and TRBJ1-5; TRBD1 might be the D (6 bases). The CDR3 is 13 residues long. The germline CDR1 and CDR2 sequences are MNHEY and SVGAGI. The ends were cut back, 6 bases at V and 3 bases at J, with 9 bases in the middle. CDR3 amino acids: CASRWDINQPQHF. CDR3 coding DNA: TGTGCCAGCAGATGGGACATCAATCAGCCCCAGCATTTT.

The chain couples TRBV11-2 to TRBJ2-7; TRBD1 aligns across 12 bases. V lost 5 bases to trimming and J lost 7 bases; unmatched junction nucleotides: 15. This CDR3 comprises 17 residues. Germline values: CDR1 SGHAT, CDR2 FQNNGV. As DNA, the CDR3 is TGTGCCAGCAGCCTGACTACCGGGACAGGGGGCTTAGGGGAGCAGTACTTC. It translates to CASSLTTGTGGLGEQYF.

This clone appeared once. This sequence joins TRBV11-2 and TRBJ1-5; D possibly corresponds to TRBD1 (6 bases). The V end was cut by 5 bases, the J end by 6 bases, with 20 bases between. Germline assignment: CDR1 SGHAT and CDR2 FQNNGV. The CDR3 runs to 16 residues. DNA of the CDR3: TGTGCCAGCAGCCTTAGGGGAGAAACAGGGTTTCAGCCCCAGCATTTT. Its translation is CASSLRGETGFQPQHF.

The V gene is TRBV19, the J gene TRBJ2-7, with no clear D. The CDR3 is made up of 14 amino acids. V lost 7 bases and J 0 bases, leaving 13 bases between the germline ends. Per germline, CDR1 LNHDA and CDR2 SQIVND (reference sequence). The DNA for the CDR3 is TGTGCCAGTAAGAGTTGGGCGAACTCCTACGAGCAGTACTTC. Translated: CASKSWANSYEQYF.

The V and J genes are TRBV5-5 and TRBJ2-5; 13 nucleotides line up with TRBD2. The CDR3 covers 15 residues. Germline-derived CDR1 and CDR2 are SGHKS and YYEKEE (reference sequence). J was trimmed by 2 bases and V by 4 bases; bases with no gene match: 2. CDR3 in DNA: TGTGCCAGCAGCCCGGGACTAGCGGGGCAAGAGACCCAGTACTTC. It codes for CASSPGLAGQETQYF.

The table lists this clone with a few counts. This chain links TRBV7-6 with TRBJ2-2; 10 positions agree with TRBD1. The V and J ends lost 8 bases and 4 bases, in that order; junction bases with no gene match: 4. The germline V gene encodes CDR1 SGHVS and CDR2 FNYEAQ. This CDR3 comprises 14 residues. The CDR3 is CASLGQGITGELFF. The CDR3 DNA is TGTGCCAGCCTGGGACAGGGGATCACCGGGGAGCTGTTTTTT.

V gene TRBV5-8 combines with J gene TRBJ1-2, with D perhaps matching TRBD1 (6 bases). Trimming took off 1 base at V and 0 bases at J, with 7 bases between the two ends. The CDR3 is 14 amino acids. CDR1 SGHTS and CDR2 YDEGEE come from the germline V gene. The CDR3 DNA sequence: TGTGCCAGCAGCTTGACAGGGTCTAACTATGGCTACACCTTC. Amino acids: CASSLTGSNYGYTF.

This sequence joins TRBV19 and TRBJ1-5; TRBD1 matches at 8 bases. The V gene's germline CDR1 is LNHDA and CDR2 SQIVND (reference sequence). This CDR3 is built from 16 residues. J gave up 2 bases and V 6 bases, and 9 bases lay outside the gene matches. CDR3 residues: CASSLGQGSGNQPQHF. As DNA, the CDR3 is TGTGCCAGTAGCTTAGGACAGGGTTCGGGCAATCAGCCCCAGCATTTT. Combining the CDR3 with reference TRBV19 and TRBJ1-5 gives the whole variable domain DGGITQSPKYLFRKEGQNVTLSCEQNLNHDAMYWYRQDPGQGLRLIYYSQIVNDFQKGDIAEGYSVSREKKESFPLTVTSAQKNPTAFYLCASSLGQGSGNQPQHFGDGTRLSIL.

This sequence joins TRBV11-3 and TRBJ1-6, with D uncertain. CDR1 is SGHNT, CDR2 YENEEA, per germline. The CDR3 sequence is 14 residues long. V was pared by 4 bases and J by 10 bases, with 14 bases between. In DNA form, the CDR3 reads TGTGCCAGCAGCTCCGGGATAGCGGGGTCACCCCTCCACTTT. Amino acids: CASSSGIAGSPLHF.

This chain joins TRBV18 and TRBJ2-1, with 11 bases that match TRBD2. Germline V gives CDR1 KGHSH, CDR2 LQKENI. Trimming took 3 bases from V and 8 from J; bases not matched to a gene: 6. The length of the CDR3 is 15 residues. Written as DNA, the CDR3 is TGTGCCAGCTCACCTGTTAGCGGGAGGGGCGATGAGCAGTTCTTC. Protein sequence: CASSPVSGRGDEQFF.

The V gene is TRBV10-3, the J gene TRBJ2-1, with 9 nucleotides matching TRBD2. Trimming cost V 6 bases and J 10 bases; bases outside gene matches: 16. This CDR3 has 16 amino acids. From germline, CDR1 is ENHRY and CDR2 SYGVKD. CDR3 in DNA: TGTGCCATCAGCCCAAATCCTAGCGGGATGGGCGGGGAGCAGTTCTTC. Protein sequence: CAISPNPSGMGGEQFF.

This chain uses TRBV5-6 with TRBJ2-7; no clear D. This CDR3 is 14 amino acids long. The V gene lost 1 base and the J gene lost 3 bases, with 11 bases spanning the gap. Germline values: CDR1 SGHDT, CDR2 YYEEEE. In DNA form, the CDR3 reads TGTGCCAGCAGCTTGAGCGCAGCTAGCTACGAGCAGTACTTC. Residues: CASSLSAASYEQYF.